These 2 T cell receptor beta chains were all obtained from the same sample, sequenced in a study of T-cell reconstitution after alpha-beta-depleted transplantation in children. Unique molecular identifiers were built into the TCRbeta library. TCRdb fed the PCR reads into MiXCR, producing one record per CDR3 protein. The sample has about 240,000 distinct CDR3 sequences, roughly a quarter seen once. Material: PBMCs, obtained before TCRalphabeta/CD19-depleted stem cell transplant. These receptors were taken from a girl aged 2 to 9 with Fanconi anemia, due to receive a stem cell transplant.

This clonotype turned up a few times. The chain uses TRBV20-1 and TRBJ2-7, with D hard to call. V shed 3 bases and J shed 3 bases, with 15 bases lying between them. Germline CDR1 and CDR2: DFQATT and SNEGSKA (reference sequence). The length of the CDR3 is 14 residues. The chain's CDR3 is CSASQLVRSYEQYF. CDR3 DNA sequence: TGCAGTGCTAGTCAGTTAGTACGGAGCTACGAGCAGTACTTC.

The V call is TRBV20-1, the J call TRBJ2-2; D remains unclear. This CDR3 has 13 residues. Germline values: CDR1 DFQATT, CDR2 SNEGSKA (reference sequence). The V end lost 0 bases, the J end lost 7 bases, and 9 bases lay between the germline ends. CDR3 sequence (DNA): TGCAGTGCTAGAGATCGGGCAAACGGGGAGCTGTTTTTT. Protein product: CSARDRANGELFF.